This T cell receptor (beta chain) was identified during a study of PD-1 blockade in classical Hodgkin lymphoma. Every one of the patients relapsed after autologous stem cell transplantation (brentuximab vedotin exposure was variable). Thawed PBMCs were subjected to magnetic negative selection, which yielded isolated CD8+ T cells. Complete response, partial response or progressive disease was recorded as best response. V lost 4 bases, J lost 4 bases, and 6 bases stayed unmatched. The CDR3 runs to 14 residues. Germline CDR1 reads MGHRA; CDR2 reads YSYEKL. TCRdb's copy holds only in-frame clones and misses some; the assay was immunoSEQ multiplex PCR. Of 8,000 or so clones listed, about 86% are singletons.

The rearrangement joins TRBV4-1 to TRBJ2-7; 8 positions agree with TRBD2. The sequence came from a human donor with classical Hodgkin lymphoma. Here the sequenced sample was CD8+ T cells from blood, taken at baseline. CDR3 nucleotides: TGCGCCAGCAGCCCTGGCGGGGGGCCGTACGAGCAGTACTTC. This codes for CASSPGGGPYEQYF.